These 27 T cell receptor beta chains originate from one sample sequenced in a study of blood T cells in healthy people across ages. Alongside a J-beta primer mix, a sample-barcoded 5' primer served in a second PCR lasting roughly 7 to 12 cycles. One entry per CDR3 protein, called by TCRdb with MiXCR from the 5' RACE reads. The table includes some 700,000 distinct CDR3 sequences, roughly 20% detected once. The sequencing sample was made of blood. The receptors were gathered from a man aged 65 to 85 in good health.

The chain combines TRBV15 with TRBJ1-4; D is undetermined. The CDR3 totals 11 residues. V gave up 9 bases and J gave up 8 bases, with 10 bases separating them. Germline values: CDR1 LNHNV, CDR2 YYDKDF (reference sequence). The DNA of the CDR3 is TGTGCCACATCCCACGGGGAAAAACTGTTTTTT. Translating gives CATSHGEKLFF.

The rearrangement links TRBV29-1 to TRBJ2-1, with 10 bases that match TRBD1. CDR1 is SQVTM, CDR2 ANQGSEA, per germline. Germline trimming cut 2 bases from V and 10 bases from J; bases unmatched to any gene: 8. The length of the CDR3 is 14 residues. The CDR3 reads CSVEPPGQGIEQFF. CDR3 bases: TGCAGCGTTGAACCTCCGGGACAGGGGATCGAGCAGTTCTTC.

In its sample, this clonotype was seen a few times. This CDR3 reads CASSLKREVWGMGDTQYF. Here the CDR3 DNA reads TGTGCCAGCAGTTTAAAACGCGAGGTCTGGGGAATGGGAGATACGCAGTATTTT. V usage is TRBV28 and J usage is TRBJ2-3; unclear D gene. V lost 2 bases to trimming and J lost 5 bases, with 23 bases between them. The CDR3 has 18 amino acids. The V gene's germline CDR1 is MDHEN and CDR2 SYDVKM.

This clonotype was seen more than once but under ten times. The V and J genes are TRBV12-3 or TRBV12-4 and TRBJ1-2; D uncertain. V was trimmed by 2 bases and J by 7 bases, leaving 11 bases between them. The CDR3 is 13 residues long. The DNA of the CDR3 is TGTGCCAGCAGTTTAATAGGGAGAGGTGGCTACACCTTC. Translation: CASSLIGRGGYTF.

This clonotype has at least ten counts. CDR3 sequence (DNA): TGCAGCGTTGAAGAGACCCAGTACTTC. Its translation: CSVEETQYF. The V call is TRBV29-1, the J call TRBJ2-5; no clear D. The CDR3 has 9 amino acids. Per germline, CDR1 SQVTM and CDR2 ANQGSEA. V lost 0 bases and J lost 7, with 0 bases in between. Supplemented by reference TRBV29-1 and TRBJ2-5, the full variable domain reads SAVISQKPSRDICQRGTSLTIQCQVDSQVTMMFWYRQQPGQSLTLIATANQGSEATYESGFVIDKFPISRPNLTFSTLTVSNMSPEDSSIYLCSVEETQYFGPGTRLLVL.

Written as DNA, the CDR3 is TGCGCCAGCAGCTCCACGACCGGGACCAATGAGCAGTTCTTC. Translation gives CASSSTTGTNEQFF. The rearrangement links TRBV5-1 to TRBJ2-1; D may match TRBD1 or TRBD2 (5 bases each). The CDR3 has 14 amino acids. The V and J ends lost 3 bases and 6 bases respectively, with 13 bases between them. Germline V gives CDR1 SGHRS, CDR2 YFSETQ.

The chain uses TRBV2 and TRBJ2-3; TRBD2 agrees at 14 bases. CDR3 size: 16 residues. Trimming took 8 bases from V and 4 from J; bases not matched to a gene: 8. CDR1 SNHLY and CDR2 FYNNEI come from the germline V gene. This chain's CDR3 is CASRTTSGGAADTQYF. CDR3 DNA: TGTGCCAGCCGGACGACTAGCGGGGGGGCGGCAGATACGCAGTATTTT.

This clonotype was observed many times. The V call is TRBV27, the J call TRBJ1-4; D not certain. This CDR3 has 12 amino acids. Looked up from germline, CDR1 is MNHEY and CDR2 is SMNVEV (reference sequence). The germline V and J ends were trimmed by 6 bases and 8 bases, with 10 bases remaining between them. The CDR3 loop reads CASSHGPEKLFF. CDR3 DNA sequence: TGTGCCAGCAGCCACGGGCCAGAAAAACTGTTTTTT.

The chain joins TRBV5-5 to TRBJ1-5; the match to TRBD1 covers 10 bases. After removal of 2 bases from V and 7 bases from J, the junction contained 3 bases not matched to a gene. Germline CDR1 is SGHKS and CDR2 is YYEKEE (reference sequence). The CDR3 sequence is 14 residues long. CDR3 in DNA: TGTGCCAGCAGCTTAGGGACAGGGGCCCAGCCCCAGCATTTT. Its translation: CASSLGTGAQPQHF. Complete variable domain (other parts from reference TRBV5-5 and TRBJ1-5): DAGVTQSPTHLIKTRGQQVTLRCSPISGHKSVSWYQQVLGQGPQFIFQYYEKEERGRGNFPDRFSARQFPNYSSELNVNALLLGDSALYLCASSLGTGAQPQHFGDGTRLSIL.

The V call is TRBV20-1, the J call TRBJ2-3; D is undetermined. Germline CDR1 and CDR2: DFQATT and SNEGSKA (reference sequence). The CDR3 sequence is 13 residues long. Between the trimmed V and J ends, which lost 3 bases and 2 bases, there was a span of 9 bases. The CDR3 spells CSASRVYTDTQYF. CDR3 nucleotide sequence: TGCAGTGCTAGTAGGGTTTACACAGATACGCAGTATTTT.

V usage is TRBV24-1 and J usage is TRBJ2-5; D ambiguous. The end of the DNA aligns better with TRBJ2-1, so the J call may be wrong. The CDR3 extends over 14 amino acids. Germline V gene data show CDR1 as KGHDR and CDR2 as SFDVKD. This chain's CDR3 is CATSGHRFYNEQFF. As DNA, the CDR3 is TGTGCCACCAGTGGTCACCGCTTCTACAATGAGCAGTTCTTC.

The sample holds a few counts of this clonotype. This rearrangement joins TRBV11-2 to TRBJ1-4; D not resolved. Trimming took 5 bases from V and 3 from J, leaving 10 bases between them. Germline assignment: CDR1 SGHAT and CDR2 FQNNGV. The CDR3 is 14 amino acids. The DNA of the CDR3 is TGTGCCAGCAGCCCCCCGGCTTCTAATGAAAAACTGTTTTTT. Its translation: CASSPPASNEKLFF.

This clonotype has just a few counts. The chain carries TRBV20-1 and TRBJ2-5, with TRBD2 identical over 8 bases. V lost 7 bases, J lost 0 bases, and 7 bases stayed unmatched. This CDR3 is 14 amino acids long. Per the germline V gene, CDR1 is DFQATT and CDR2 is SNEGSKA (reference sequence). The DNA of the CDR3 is TGCAGTGTTATAGCGGGGTTGTACCAAGAGACCCAGTACTTC. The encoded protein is CSVIAGLYQETQYF.

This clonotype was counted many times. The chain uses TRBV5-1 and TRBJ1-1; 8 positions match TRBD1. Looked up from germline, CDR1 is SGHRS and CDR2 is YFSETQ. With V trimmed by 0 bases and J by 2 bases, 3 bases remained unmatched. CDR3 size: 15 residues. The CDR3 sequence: CASSLDGQGNTEAFF. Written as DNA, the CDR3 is TGCGCCAGCAGCTTGGATGGACAGGGAAACACTGAAGCTTTCTTT.

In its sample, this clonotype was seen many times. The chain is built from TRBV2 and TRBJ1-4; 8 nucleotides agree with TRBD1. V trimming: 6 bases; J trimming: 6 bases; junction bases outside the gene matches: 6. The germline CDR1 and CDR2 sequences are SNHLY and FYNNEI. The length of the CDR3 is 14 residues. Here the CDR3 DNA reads TGTGCCAGCAGAAGACAGGGGAGGGATGAAAAACTGTTTTTT. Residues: CASRRQGRDEKLFF.

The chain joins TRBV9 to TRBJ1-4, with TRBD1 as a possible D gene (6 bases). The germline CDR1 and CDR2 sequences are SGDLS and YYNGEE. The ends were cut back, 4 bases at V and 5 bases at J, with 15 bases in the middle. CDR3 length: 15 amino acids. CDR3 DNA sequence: TGTGCCAGCAGCAAGAGCCGGGACACAAATGAAAAACTGTTTTTT. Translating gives CASSKSRDTNEKLFF.

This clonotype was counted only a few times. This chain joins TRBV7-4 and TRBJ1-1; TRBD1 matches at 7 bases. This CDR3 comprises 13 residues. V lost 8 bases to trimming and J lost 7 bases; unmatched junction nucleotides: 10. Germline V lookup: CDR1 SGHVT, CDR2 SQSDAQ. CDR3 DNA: TGTGCCAGCCTCGGGGGCAGGGGGGGTGAAGCTTTCTTT. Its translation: CASLGGRGGEAFF. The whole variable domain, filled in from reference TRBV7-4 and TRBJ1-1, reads GAGVSQSPRYKVAKRGRDVALRCDSISGHVTLYWYRQTLGQGSEVLTYSQSDAQRDKSGRPSGRFSAERPERSVSTLKIQRTEQGDSAVYLCASLGGRGGEAFFGQGTRLTVV.

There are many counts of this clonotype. CDR3 protein: CASSLGSNQPQHF. CDR3 nucleotide sequence: TGTGCCAGCAGCTTGGGCAGCAATCAGCCCCAGCATTTT. The chain employs TRBV5-5 and TRBJ1-5; D is unclear. Germline V lookup: CDR1 SGHKS, CDR2 YYEKEE (reference sequence). The V and J ends lost 0 bases and 1 base respectively, with 2 bases between them. The CDR3 has 13 amino acids.

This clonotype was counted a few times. The CDR3, as DNA: TGTGCCAGCGTACGACAGGGTGGGGATCAGCCCCAGCATTTT. Translated: CASVRQGGDQPQHF. This chain joins TRBV2 and TRBJ1-5; 7 positions match TRBD1. The CDR3 is 14 residues long. V was pared by 8 bases and J by 5 bases, with 9 bases of the junction left unmatched. Germline CDR1 reads SNHLY; CDR2 reads FYNNEI.

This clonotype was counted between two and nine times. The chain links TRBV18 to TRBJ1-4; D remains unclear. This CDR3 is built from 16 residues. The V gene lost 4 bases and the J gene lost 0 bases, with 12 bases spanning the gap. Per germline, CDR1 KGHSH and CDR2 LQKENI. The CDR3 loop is CASSLGRSSTNEKLFF. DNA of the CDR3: TGTGCCAGCTCACTTGGACGAAGTTCAACTAATGAAAAACTGTTTTTT.

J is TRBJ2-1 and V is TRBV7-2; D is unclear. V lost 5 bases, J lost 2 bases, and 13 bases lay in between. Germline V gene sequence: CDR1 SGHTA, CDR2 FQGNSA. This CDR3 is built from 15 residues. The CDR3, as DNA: TGTGCCAGCAGCCAAAGTTACGAACCCTACAATGAGCAGTTCTTC. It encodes CASSQSYEPYNEQFF.

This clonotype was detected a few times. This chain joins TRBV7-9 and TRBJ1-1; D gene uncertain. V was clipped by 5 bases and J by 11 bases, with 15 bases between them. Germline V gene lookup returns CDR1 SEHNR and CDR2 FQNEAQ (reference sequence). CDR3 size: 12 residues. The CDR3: CASSPEWTSAFF. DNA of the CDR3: TGTGCCAGCAGCCCAGAATGGACGTCGGCTTTCTTT.

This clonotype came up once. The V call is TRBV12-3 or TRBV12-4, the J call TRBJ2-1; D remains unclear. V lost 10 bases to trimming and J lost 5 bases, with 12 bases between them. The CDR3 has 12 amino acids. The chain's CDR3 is CATRDGNNEQFF. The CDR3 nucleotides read TGTGCCACACGAGACGGAAACAATGAGCAGTTCTTC.

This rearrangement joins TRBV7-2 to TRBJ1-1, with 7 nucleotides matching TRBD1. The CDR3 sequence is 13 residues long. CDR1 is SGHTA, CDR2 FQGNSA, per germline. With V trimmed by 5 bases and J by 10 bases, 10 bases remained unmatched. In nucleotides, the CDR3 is TGTGCCAGCAGCGCTGACAGGGCTCAGGGAGCTTTCTTT. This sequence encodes CASSADRAQGAFF.

The CDR3 here is CASSLSGNRRQPQHF. The CDR3, as DNA: TGTGCCAGCAGTTTGTCGGGGAACCGGAGGCAGCCCCAGCATTTT. V usage is TRBV12-3 or TRBV12-4 and J usage is TRBJ1-5; D gene ambiguous. The CDR3 totals 15 residues. Trimming left V 3 bases short and J 7 bases short, with 16 bases between.

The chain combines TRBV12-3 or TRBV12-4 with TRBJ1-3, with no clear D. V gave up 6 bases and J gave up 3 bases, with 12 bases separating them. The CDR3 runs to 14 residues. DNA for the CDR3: TGTGCCAGCAGACCCTCCGGCAGTGGAAACACCATATATTTT. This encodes CASRPSGSGNTIYF.

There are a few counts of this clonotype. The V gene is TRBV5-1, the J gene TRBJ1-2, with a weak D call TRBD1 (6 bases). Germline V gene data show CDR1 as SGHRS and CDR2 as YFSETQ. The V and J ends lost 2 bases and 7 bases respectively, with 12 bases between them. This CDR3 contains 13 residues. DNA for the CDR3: TGCGCCAGCAGCTTCAGGGGCGGAGTTGGCTACACCTTC. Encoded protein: CASSFRGGVGYTF.